These 6 T cell receptor beta chains were all obtained from the same sample, sequenced in a study of T cells in Graves' hyperthyroidism and ophthalmopathy. Amplification targeted TCR beta CDR3 regions from RNA transcripts. In the first-round RT-PCR of the TCR CDR3, the HTBI primer set was used. TCRdb re-analysed the multiplex PCR reads in MiXCR, keeping a single row per CDR3 protein. The sample holds about 740,000 distinct CDR3 sequences, around 13% seen once. The sample comprised blood. The receptor source for this set is a woman between 18 and 29 years old with Graves' hyperthyroidism.

The chain links TRBV4-1 to TRBJ2-7; D ambiguous. Trimming took off 1 base at V and 5 bases at J, with 12 bases between the two ends. The CDR3 spans 14 residues. Germline assignment: CDR1 MGHRA and CDR2 YSYEKL. The CDR3 coding sequence is TGCGCCAGCAGCCAAGGGGATCCTCCACACGAGCAGTACTTC. Translation gives CASSQGDPPHEQYF.

At least ten counts were recorded for this clonotype. This chain joins TRBV27 and TRBJ2-1; TRBD2 matches 7 bases. The CDR3 is made up of 16 amino acids. V gave up 2 bases and J gave up 5 bases; unmatched junction bases: 9. Germline V gives CDR1 MNHEY, CDR2 SMNVEV (reference sequence). This CDR3 is CASSLLGGTPNNEQFF. The CDR3, as DNA: TGTGCCAGCAGTTTACTGGGGGGGACGCCCAACAATGAGCAGTTCTTC.

The V and J genes are TRBV24-1 and TRBJ1-5, with D unclear. CDR1 KGHDR and CDR2 SFDVKD come from the germline V gene. Trimming took 3 bases from V and 5 from J, leaving 4 bases between them. The CDR3 is 12 residues long. CDR3 sequence reads: CATSDGHQPQHF. The CDR3 DNA is TGTGCCACCAGTGATGGGCATCAGCCCCAGCATTTT.

The sample holds many counts of this clonotype. This chain joins TRBV20-1 and TRBJ2-5; TRBD2 aligns across 7 bases. V dropped 1 base and J dropped 4; count of bases not matched to a gene: 3. The CDR3 loop spans 13 amino acids. Germline V gives CDR1 DFQATT, CDR2 SNEGSKA (reference sequence). The CDR3 coding sequence is TGCAGTGCTAGAGTGGGAGGGATAGAGACCCAGTACTTC. Residues: CSARVGGIETQYF.

This clonotype was seen at least ten times. The rearrangement uses TRBV7-9 and TRBJ2-3, with 7 nucleotides matching TRBD2. CDR3 length: 14 amino acids. V shed 3 bases, J shed 5 bases, and the junction held 5 bases outside the gene matches. CDR1 and CDR2 (germline): SEHNR, FQNEAQ (reference sequence). This chain's CDR3 is CASSFTGGQDTQYF. The CDR3 bases are TGTGCCAGCAGCTTTACGGGAGGCCAAGATACGCAGTATTTT.

V is TRBV27 and J is TRBJ1-1; D is perhaps TRBD1 (6 bases). Germline CDR1 and CDR2: MNHEY and SMNVEV (reference sequence). With 3 bases removed from V and 7 bases from J, the gap between germline ends came to 12 bases. The CDR3 covers 13 residues. The CDR3 here is CASSFSTGNEAFF. The CDR3 bases are TGTGCCAGCAGTTTTAGTACAGGGAATGAAGCTTTCTTT.